One T cell receptor beta chain is described in this entry. The table came from immunoSEQ multiplex PCR; TCRdb's copy has only in-frame clones and leaves some out. This table holds about 44,000 clones, 90% found once. This specimen comes from a study of T cell changes during pregnancy in multiple sclerosis. This clonotype was sampled from a female donor with multiple sclerosis, enrolled in a pregnancy study. The sequences come from CD4+ T cells from peripheral blood mononuclear cells, collected before pregnancy.

CDR3 loop: CASSLQLLTYEQYF. DNA of the CDR3: TGTGCCAGCAGCTTGCAGCTACTAACCTACGAGCAGTACTTC. This sequence joins TRBV5-5 and TRBJ2-7; D is unclear. CDR1 and CDR2 from the germline V gene are SGHKS and YYEKEE (reference sequence). V lost 1 base, J lost 2 bases, and 10 bases lay in between. The CDR3 has 14 amino acids.